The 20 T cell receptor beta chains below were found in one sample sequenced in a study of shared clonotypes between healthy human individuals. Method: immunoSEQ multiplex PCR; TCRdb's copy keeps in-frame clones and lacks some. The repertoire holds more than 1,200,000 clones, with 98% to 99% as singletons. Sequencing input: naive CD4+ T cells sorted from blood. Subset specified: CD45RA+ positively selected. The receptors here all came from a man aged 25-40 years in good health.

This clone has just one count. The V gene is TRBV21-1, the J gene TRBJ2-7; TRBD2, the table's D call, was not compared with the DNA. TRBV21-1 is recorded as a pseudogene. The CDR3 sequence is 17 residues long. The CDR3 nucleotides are TGTGCCAGCAGCCGAGGGACTAGCGGGAGGGCCGCCTACGAGCAGTACTTC. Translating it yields CASSRGTSGRAAYEQYF.

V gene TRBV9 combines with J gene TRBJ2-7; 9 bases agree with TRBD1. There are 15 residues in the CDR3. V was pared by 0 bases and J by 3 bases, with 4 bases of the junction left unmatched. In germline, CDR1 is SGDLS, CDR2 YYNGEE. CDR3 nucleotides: TGTGCCAGCAGCGTAGTGGGGGACAGGGACTACGAGCAGTACTTC. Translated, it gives CASSVVGDRDYEQYF.

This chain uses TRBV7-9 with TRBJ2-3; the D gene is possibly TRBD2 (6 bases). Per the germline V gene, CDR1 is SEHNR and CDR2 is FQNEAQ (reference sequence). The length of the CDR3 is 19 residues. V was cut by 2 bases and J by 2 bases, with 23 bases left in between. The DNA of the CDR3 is TGTGCCAGCAGCTTAAGCCCGAGGGTAGGGAGGAACCACACAGATACGCAGTATTTT. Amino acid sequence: CASSLSPRVGRNHTDTQYF.

Here the CDR3 DNA reads TGTGCCAGCAGCCCAAACAATCTACAGGGGTACGAGCAGTACTTC. Amino acid sequence: CASSPNNLQGYEQYF. The chain couples TRBV7-6 to TRBJ2-7; 7 bases line up with TRBD1. The junction had 11 bases not matched to a gene; V was cut back by 5 bases and J by 4 bases. This CDR3 spans 15 amino acids. The germline V gene encodes CDR1 SGHVS and CDR2 FNYEAQ.

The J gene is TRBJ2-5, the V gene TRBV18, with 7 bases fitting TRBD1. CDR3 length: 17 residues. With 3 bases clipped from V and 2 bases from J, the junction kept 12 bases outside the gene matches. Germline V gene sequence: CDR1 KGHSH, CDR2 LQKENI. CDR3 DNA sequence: TGTGCCAGCTCACCCTCCCTCCCGGGACAGAAACAAGAGACCCAGTACTTC. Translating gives CASSPSLPGQKQETQYF.

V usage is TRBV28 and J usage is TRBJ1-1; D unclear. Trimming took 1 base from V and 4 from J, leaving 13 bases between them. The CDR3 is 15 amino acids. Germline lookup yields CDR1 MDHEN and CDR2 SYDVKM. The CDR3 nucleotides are TGTGCCAGCAGTTTATCCTTTCTCTTACCCACTGAAGCTTTCTTT. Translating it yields CASSLSFLLPTEAFF.

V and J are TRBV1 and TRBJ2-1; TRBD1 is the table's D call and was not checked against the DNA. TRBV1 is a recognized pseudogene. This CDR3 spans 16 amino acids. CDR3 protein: CTSSQDLGHYYNEQFF. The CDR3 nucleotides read TGCACCAGCAGCCAAGATTTGGGACACTACTACAATGAGCAGTTCTTC.

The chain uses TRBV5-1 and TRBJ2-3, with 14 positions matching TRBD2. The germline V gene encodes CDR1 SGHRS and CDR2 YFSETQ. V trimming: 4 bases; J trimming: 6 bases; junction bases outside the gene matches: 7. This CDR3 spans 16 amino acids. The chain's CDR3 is CASSDAGTSGSDTQYF. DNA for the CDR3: TGCGCCAGCAGCGACGCCGGGACTAGCGGGAGTGATACGCAGTATTTT.

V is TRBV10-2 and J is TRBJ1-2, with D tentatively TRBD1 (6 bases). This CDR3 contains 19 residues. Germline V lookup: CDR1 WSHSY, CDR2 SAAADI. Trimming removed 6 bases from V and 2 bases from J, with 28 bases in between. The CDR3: CASREESGGGQTLNYGYTF. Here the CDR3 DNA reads TGCGCCAGCAGAGAGGAGTCCGGGGGAGGACAGACCTTAAACTATGGCTACACCTTC.

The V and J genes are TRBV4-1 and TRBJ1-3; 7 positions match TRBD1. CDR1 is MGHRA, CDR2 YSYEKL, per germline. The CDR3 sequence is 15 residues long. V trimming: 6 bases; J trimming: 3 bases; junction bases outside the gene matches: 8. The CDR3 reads CASRSIRDSGNTIYF. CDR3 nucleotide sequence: TGCGCCAGCAGGTCAATCCGGGACAGTGGAAACACCATATATTTT.

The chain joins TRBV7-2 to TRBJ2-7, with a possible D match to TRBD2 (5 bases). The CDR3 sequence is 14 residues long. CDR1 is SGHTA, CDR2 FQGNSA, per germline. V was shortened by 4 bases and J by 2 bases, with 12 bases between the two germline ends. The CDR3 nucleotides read TGTGCCAGCAGCTCTGGACTTCCCCCCTACGAGCAGTACTTC. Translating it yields CASSSGLPPYEQYF.

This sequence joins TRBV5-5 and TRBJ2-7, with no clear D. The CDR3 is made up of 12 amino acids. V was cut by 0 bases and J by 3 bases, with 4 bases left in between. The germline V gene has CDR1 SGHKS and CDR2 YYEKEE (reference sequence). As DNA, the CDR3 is TGTGCCAGCAGCTTGGGGCGCTACGAGCAGTACTTC. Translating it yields CASSLGRYEQYF.

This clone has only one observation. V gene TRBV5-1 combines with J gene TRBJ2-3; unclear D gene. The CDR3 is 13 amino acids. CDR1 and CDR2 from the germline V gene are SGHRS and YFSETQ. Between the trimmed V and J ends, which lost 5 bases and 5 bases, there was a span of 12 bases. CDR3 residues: CASRLGQEDTQYF. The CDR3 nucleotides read TGCGCCAGCAGACTCGGTCAGGAAGATACGCAGTATTTT.

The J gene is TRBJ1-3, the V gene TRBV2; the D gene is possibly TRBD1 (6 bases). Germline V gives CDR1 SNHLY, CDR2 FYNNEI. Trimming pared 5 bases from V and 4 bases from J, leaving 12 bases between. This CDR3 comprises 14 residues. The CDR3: CASSYQGTGNTIYF. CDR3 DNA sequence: TGTGCCAGCAGTTATCAGGGGACAGGAAACACCATATATTTT.

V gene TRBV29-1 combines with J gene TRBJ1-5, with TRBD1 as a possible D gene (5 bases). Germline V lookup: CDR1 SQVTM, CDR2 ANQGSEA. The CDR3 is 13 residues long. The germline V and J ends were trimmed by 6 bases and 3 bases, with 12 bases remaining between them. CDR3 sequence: CSVRDGHNQPQHF. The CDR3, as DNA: TGCAGCGTCCGTGACGGACACAATCAGCCCCAGCATTTT.

The CDR3 is CASSPAWRSSTDTQYF. DNA for the CDR3: TGTGCCAGCAGCCCTGCCTGGCGGAGTAGCACAGATACGCAGTATTTT. This chain links TRBV11-3 with TRBJ2-3; D remains unclear. The V gene lost 5 bases and the J gene lost 0 bases, with 15 bases spanning the gap. Germline CDR1 reads SGHNT; CDR2 reads YENEEA. The CDR3 has 16 residues.

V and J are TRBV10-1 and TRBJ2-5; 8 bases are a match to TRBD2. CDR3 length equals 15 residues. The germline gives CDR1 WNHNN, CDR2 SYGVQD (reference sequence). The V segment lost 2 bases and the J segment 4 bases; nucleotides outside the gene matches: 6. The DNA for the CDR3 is TGCGCCAGCAGTGAGGAAGCGGGAGTTGGAGAGACCCAGTACTTC. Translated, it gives CASSEEAGVGETQYF.

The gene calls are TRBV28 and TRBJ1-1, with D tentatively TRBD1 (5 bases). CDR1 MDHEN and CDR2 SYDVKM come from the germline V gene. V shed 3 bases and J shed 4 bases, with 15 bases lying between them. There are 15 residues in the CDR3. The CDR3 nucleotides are TGTGCCAGCAGTTTTGGGACCTTCGGATCCACTGAAGCTTTCTTT. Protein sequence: CASSFGTFGSTEAFF.

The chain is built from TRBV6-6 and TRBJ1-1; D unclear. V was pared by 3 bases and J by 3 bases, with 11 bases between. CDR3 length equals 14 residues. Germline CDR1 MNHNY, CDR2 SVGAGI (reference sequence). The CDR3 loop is CASSYLGRDTEAFF. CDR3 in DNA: TGTGCCAGCAGTTATTTGGGCCGTGACACTGAAGCTTTCTTT.

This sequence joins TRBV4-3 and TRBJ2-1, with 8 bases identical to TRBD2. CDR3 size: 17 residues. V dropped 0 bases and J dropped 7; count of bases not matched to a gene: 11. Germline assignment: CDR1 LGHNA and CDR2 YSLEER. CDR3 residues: CASSQDRLAGITNEQFF. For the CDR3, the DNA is TGCGCCAGCAGCCAAGATAGGCTAGCGGGCATTACTAATGAGCAGTTCTTC.